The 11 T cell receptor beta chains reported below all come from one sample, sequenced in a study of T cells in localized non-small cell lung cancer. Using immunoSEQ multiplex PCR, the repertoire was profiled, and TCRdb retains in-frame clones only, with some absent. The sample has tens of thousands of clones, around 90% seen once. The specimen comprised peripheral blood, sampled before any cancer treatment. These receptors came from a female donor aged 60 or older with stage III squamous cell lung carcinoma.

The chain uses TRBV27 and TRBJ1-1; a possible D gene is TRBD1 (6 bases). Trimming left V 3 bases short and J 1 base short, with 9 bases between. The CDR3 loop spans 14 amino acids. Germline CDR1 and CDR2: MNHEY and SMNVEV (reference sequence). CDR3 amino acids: CASSLGHTNTEAFF. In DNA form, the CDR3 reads TGTGCCAGCAGTTTGGGACATACGAACACTGAAGCTTTCTTT.

CDR3 sequence: CASSYAPAYEQYF. The CDR3 nucleotides are TGTGCCAGCAGTTATGCCCCCGCCTACGAGCAGTACTTC. The genes are TRBV5-6 and TRBJ2-7; D unclear. This CDR3 is 13 amino acids long. The V and J ends lost 5 bases and 2 bases respectively, with 11 bases between them. The V gene's germline CDR1 is SGHDT and CDR2 YYEEEE.

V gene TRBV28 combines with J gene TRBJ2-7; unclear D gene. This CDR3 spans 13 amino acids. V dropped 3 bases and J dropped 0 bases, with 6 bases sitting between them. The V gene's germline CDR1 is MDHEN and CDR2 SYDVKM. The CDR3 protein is CASSFQNSYEQYF. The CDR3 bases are TGTGCCAGCAGTTTCCAAAACTCCTACGAGCAGTACTTC.

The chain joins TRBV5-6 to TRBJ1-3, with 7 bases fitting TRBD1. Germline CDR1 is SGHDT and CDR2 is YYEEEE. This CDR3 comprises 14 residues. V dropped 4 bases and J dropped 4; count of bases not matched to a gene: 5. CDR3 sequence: CASSVQGPGNTIYF. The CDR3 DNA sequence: TGTGCCAGCAGCGTACAGGGGCCCGGAAACACCATATATTTT.

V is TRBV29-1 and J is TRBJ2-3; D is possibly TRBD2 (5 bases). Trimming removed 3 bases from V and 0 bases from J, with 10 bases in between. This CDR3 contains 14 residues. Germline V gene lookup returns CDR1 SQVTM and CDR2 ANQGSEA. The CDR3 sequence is CSVDNGISTDTQYF. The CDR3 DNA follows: TGCAGCGTTGATAACGGGATAAGCACAGATACGCAGTATTTT.

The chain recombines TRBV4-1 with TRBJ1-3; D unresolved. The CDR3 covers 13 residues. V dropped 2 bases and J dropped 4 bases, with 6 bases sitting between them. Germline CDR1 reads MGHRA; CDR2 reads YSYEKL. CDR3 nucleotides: TGCGCCAGCAGCCAAACTACCGGAAACACCATATATTTT. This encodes CASSQTTGNTIYF.

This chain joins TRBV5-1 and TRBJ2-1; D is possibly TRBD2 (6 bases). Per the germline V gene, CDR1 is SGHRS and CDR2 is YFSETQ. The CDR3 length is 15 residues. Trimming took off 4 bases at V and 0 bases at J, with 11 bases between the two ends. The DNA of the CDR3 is TGCGCCAGCAGCCGAGACGGGAGCTCCTACAATGAGCAGTTCTTC. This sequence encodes CASSRDGSSYNEQFF. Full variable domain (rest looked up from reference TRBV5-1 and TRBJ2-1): KAGVTQTPRYLIKTRGQQVTLSCSPISGHRSVSWYQQTPGQGLQFLFEYFSETQRNKGNFPGRFSGRQFSNSRSEMNVSTLELGDSALYLCASSRDGSSYNEQFFGPGTRLTVL.

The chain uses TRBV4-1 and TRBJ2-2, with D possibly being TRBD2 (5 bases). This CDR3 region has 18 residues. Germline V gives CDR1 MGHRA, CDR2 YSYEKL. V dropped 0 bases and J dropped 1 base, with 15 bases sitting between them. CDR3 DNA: TGCGCCAGCAGCCAAGATATTGAGCGGACCAGGAACACCGGGGAGCTGTTTTTT. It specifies CASSQDIERTRNTGELFF.

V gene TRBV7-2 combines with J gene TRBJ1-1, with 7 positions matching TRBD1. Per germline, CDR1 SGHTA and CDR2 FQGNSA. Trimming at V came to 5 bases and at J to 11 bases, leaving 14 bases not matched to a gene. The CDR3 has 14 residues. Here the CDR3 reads CASSRPRGGAGAFF. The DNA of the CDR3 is TGTGCCAGCAGCCGACCCAGGGGGGGGGCAGGGGCTTTCTTT.

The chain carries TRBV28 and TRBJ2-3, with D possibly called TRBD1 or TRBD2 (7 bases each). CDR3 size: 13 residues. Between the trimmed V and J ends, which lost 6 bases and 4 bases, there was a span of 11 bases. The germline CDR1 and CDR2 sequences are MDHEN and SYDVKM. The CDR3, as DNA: TGTGCCAGCAGGGGAGGGGGCGCAGATACGCAGTATTTT. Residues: CASRGGGADTQYF.

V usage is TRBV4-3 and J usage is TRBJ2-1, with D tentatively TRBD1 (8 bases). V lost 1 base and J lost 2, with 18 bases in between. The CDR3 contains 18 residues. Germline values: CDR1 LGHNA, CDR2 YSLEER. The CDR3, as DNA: TGCGCCAGCAGCCAAGCCCCAACAGGGGGGACTACCTACAATGAGCAGTTCTTC. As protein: CASSQAPTGGTTYNEQFF.